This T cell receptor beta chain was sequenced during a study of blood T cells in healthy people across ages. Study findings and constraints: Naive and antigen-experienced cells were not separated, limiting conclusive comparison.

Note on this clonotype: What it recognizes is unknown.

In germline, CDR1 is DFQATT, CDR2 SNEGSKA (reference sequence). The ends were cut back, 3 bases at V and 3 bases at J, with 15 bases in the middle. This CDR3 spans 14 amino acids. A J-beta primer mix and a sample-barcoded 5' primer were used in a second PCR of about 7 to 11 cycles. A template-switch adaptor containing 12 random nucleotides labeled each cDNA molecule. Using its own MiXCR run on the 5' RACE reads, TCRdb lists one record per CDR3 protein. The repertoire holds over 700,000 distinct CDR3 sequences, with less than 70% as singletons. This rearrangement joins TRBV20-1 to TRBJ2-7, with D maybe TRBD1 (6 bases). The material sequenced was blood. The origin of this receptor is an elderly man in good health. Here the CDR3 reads CSASQDSLVYEQYF. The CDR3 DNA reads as TGCAGTGCTAGTCAGGACAGTTTAGTCTACGAGCAGTACTTC.